These 28 T cell receptor beta chains came from one sample sequenced in a study of Ad26.COV2.S vaccination and SARS-CoV-2 variants. As to treatment: some 19 received Ad26.COV2.S at low or high dose, single or two shots; 5 received placebo; per-sample allocation not given. Samples analyzed were those drawn on day 63 after the first vaccine or placebo injection. Libraries were prepared by immunoSEQ multiplex PCR; TCRdb keeps only in-frame clonotypes and omits some of them. The sample yields around 320,000 clones, approximately 86% seen once. Sequencing was performed on peripheral blood, taken in a trial of Ad26.COV2.S vaccine versus placebo. The origin of the receptors is a person aged 18-65 years who received the Ad26.COV2.S COVID-19 vaccine or a placebo.

A word on this clone: The same CDR3 arises from other DNA sequences in this sample as well. In DNA, the CDR3 is TGTGCCAGCAGCCAAGGCTATGGCTACACCTTC. Amino acid sequence: CASSQGYGYTF. The gene calls are TRBV14 and TRBJ1-2; D remains unclear. The CDR3 totals 11 residues. CDR1 is SGHDN, CDR2 FVKESK, per germline. Trimming shortened V by 1 base and J by 4 bases, and 1 base separated the two germline ends.

The chain recombines TRBV5-1 with TRBJ2-2; D is unclear. With 3 bases removed from V and 1 base from J, the gap between germline ends came to 7 bases. This CDR3 is 14 amino acids long. Germline V gives CDR1 SGHRS, CDR2 YFSETQ. The CDR3 is CASSSIENTGELFF. The CDR3 bases are TGCGCCAGCAGCTCAATCGAGAACACCGGGGAGCTGTTTTTT.

The rearrangement joins TRBV9 to TRBJ2-3; 14 nucleotides agree with TRBD2. The CDR3 spans 17 residues. The V gene's germline CDR1 is SGDLS and CDR2 YYNGEE. Unmatched junction bases numbered 6, after V lost 0 bases and J lost 6 bases. CDR3 nucleotides: TGTGCCAGCAGCGTAGATGTGACTAGCGGGGGGGATGATACGCAGTATTTT. The encoded protein is CASSVDVTSGGDDTQYF.

The V gene is TRBV6-5, the J gene TRBJ1-2; tentatively, D is TRBD1 (5 bases). The ends were cut back, 7 bases at V and 2 bases at J, with 14 bases in the middle. From germline, CDR1 is MNHEY and CDR2 SVGAGI. The CDR3 extends over 14 amino acids. CDR3 in amino acids: CASNGGGRNYGYTF. The CDR3 DNA follows: TGTGCCAGCAATGGGGGAGGTAGGAACTATGGCTACACCTTC.

Turning to this clone: Germline is not matched at one junction end, which may reflect a read error. This sequence joins TRBV6-2 or TRBV6-3 and TRBJ1-5, with D hard to call. The CDR3 loop spans 13 amino acids. Germline V gene sequence: CDR1 MNHEY, CDR2 SVGEGT. The CDR3 reads CASRYSRDQPQHF. As DNA, the CDR3 is TGTGCCAGCAGATACTCCCGGGATCAGCCCCAGCATTTT.

The chain couples TRBV5-1 to TRBJ2-7; D may be TRBD1 (6 bases). CDR3 length: 15 amino acids. Germline V gives CDR1 SGHRS, CDR2 YFSETQ. The V gene lost 0 bases and the J gene lost 4 bases, with 14 bases spanning the gap. For the CDR3, the DNA is TGCGCCAGCAGCTTGGCGGCAGGGGAAATGTACGAGCAGTACTTC. Its protein is CASSLAAGEMYEQYF.

V gene TRBV6-2 or TRBV6-3 combines with J gene TRBJ2-7; the D is unclear. CDR1 is MNHEY, CDR2 SVGEGT, per germline. The CDR3 spans 11 residues. V lost 5 bases, J lost 2 bases, and 4 bases lay in between. In DNA form, the CDR3 reads TGTGCCAGCAGTATCGCCTACGAGCAGTACTTC. It is translated as CASSIAYEQYF.

This chain joins TRBV30 and TRBJ2-7; possible D gene TRBD2, 6 bases. The CDR3 spans 10 residues. In germline, CDR1 is GTSNPN, CDR2 SVGIG (reference sequence). The CDR3 bases are TGTGCTGGCGGGACCTACGAGCAGTACTTC. Its protein product is CAGGTYEQYF. Together with reference TRBV30 and TRBJ2-7, the CDR3 gives the full variable domain: SQTIHQWPATLVQPVGSPLSLECTVEGTSNPNLYWYRQAAGRGLQLLFYSVGIGQISSEVPQNLSASRPQDRQFILSSKKLLLSDSGFYLCAGGTYEQYFGPGTRLTVT.

The chain employs TRBV7-8 and TRBJ2-3; 7 positions match TRBD2. The CDR3 is 16 residues long. The germline CDR1 and CDR2 sequences are SGHVS and FQNEAQ. The J segment lost 4 bases and the V segment lost 4 bases, leaving 11 bases of the junction unmatched. The CDR3 here is CASSSYVGGSSDTQYF. Written as DNA, the CDR3 is TGTGCCAGCAGCTCTTATGTGGGGGGGAGCTCAGATACGCAGTATTTT.

J is TRBJ1-1 and V is TRBV11-2, with D uncertain. The CDR3 is made up of 15 amino acids. CDR1 is SGHAT and CDR2 is FQNNGV in the germline V gene. V was trimmed by 5 bases and J by 2 bases, leaving 15 bases between them. CDR3 region: CASSQRAQINTEAFF. In DNA form, the CDR3 reads TGTGCCAGCAGCCAACGGGCACAGATCAACACTGAAGCTTTCTTT.

The chain joins TRBV10-3 to TRBJ2-7; 7 nucleotides line up with TRBD1. CDR1 ENHRY and CDR2 SYGVKD come from the germline V gene. With 8 bases clipped from V and 3 bases from J, the junction kept 1 base outside the gene matches. The CDR3 runs to 11 residues. The CDR3, as DNA: TGTGCCATCCGGGACAGCTACGAGCAGTACTTC. Protein product: CAIRDSYEQYF.

The DNA for the CDR3 is TGTGCCAGCTCAATTTCGGTACAGACTGTTGAAGCTTTCTTT. It yields the protein CASSISVQTVEAFF. V usage is TRBV18 and J usage is TRBJ1-1; D gene uncertain. The ends were cut back, 5 bases at V and 7 bases at J, with 17 bases in the middle. Looked up from germline, CDR1 is KGHSH and CDR2 is LQKENI. CDR3 size: 14 residues.

This chain joins TRBV5-6 and TRBJ2-5; D remains unclear. Germline lookup yields CDR1 SGHDT and CDR2 YYEEEE. There are 13 residues in the CDR3. Between the trimmed V and J ends, which lost 6 bases and 0 bases, there was a span of 9 bases. DNA for the CDR3: TGTGCCAGCACGGCCATGAACCAAGAGACCCAGTACTTC. Translated, it gives CASTAMNQETQYF.

The chain recombines TRBV19 with TRBJ2-2; D is tentatively TRBD1 or TRBD2 (5 bases each). Deletions cut 5 bases from V and 9 bases from J, with 28 bases between. The CDR3 is 18 residues long. Germline-derived CDR1 and CDR2 are LNHDA and SQIVND (reference sequence). The CDR3 reads CASSVRQTGTLAERELFF. CDR3 in DNA: TGTGCCAGTAGTGTGAGACAGACCGGGACCCTCGCAGAGCGGGAGCTGTTTTTT.

A few counts support this clone. The rearrangement links TRBV11-2 to TRBJ1-2; D ambiguous. The CDR3 loop spans 12 amino acids. CDR1 is SGHAT and CDR2 is FQNNGV in the germline V gene. V shed 3 bases and J shed 5 bases, with 7 bases lying between them. Written as DNA, the CDR3 is TGTGCCAGCAGCTTGCGTGAATATGGCTACACCTTC. This gives the protein CASSLREYGYTF.

This sequence joins TRBV6-5 and TRBJ1-1; D perhaps matches TRBD1 (5 bases). V was clipped by 0 bases and J by 5 bases, with 13 bases between them. The CDR3 consists of 15 residues. The germline V gene encodes CDR1 MNHEY and CDR2 SVGAGI. The CDR3 here is CASSYSGREDTEAFF. Here the CDR3 DNA reads TGTGCCAGCAGTTACTCGGGCAGGGAGGATACTGAAGCTTTCTTT.

This sequence joins TRBV5-1 and TRBJ1-4; D gene ambiguous. V was shortened by 0 bases and J by 7 bases, with 7 bases between the two germline ends. The CDR3 covers 13 residues. CDR1 is SGHRS, CDR2 YFSETQ, per germline. CDR3 protein: CASSLGGSEKLFF. In DNA form, the CDR3 reads TGCGCCAGCAGCTTGGGTGGTTCTGAAAAACTGTTTTTT.

The CDR3 protein is CASSLGVFYEQYF. CDR3 bases: TGTGCCAGCAGCTTGGGGGTCTTCTACGAGCAGTACTTC. The genes are TRBV13 and TRBJ2-7; D may correspond to TRBD1 or TRBD2 (5 bases each). The CDR3 is 13 amino acids. The V gene lost 3 bases and the J gene lost 3 bases, with 9 bases spanning the gap. The germline V gene has CDR1 PRHDT and CDR2 FYEKMQ (reference sequence). The variable domain in full, with the rest retrieved from reference TRBV13 and TRBJ2-7, is AAGVIQSPRHLIKEKRETATLKCYPIPRHDTVYWYQQGPGQDPQFLISFYEKMQSDKGSIPDRFSAQQFSDYHSELNMSSLELGDSALYFCASSLGVFYEQYFGPGTRLTVT.

The DNA of the CDR3 is TGTGCCAGAAGGACAGGGGGCCCGCCTTTTGGGGGCTACACCTTC. Residues: CARRTGGPPFGGYTF. The V gene is TRBV21-1, the J gene TRBJ1-2; the table's D call, TRBD1, has no DNA check behind it. TRBV21-1 is a known pseudogene. The CDR3 loop spans 15 amino acids.

The chain combines TRBV9 with TRBJ2-2; 10 nucleotides match TRBD2. The CDR3 totals 17 residues. CDR1 and CDR2 (germline): SGDLS, YYNGEE. V lost 0 bases and J lost 7; bases outside the gene matches: 9. CDR3 nucleotide sequence: TGTGCCAGCAGCGTAGGGCTAGCGGGAGTGGAGGGCGGGGAGCTGTTTTTT. Translated: CASSVGLAGVEGGELFF.

V usage is TRBV30 and J usage is TRBJ1-4; D call uncertain. This CDR3 is built from 15 residues. V lost 3 bases and J lost 4, with 15 bases in between. CDR1 GTSNPN and CDR2 SVGIG come from the germline V gene (reference sequence). CDR3 bases: TGTGCCTGGAGGGAGCCATCCGCCGGTAATGAAAAACTGTTTTTT. It codes for CAWREPSAGNEKLFF. The variable domain in full, with the rest retrieved from reference TRBV30 and TRBJ1-4, is SQTIHQWPATLVQPVGSPLSLECTVEGTSNPNLYWYRQAAGRGLQLLFYSVGIGQISSEVPQNLSASRPQDRQFILSSKKLLLSDSGFYLCAWREPSAGNEKLFFGSGTQLSVL.

The V call is TRBV6-5, the J call TRBJ2-3; TRBD2 might be the D (5 bases). CDR1 and CDR2 (germline): MNHEY, SVGAGI. V was pared by 6 bases and J by 5 bases, with 15 bases between. The CDR3 spans 14 residues. The CDR3 spells CASRFLAPEDTQYF. The CDR3 region has the DNA TGTGCCAGCAGATTCCTAGCTCCAGAAGATACGCAGTATTTT.

The chain is built from TRBV7-2 and TRBJ2-2, with 8 nucleotides matching TRBD2. Germline V lookup: CDR1 SGHTA, CDR2 FQGNSA. This CDR3 has 17 amino acids. Trimming cost V 3 bases and J 1 base; bases outside gene matches: 7. The CDR3 DNA reads TGTGCCAGCAGCTTGGACACCGGGACTAGGAACACCGGGGAGCTGTTTTTT. Its translation is CASSLDTGTRNTGELFF. The full variable domain, with the rest looked up from reference TRBV7-2 and TRBJ2-2, is GAGVSQSPSNKVTEKGKDVELRCDPISGHTALYWYRQSLGQGLEFLIYFQGNSAPDKSGLPSDRFSAERTGGSVSTLTIQRTQQEDSAVYLCASSLDTGTRNTGELFFGEGSRLTVL.

The table lists this clone with a count of one. This CDR3 reads CASSPMFSGVDTQYF. In nucleotides, the CDR3 is TGTGCCAGCAGCCCCATGTTTAGCGGGGTAGATACGCAGTATTTT. This sequence joins TRBV3-1 (or the pseudogene TRBV3-2) and TRBJ2-3, with 8 bases identical to TRBD2. The J segment lost 5 bases and the V segment lost 4 bases, leaving 8 bases of the junction unmatched. The CDR3 loop spans 15 amino acids. CDR1 is LGHDT, CDR2 YNNKEL, per germline (reference sequence).

This chain links TRBV4-2 with TRBJ1-1, with D unresolved. The germline gives CDR1 LGHNA, CDR2 YNFKEQ. The CDR3 contains 13 residues. The V end lost 4 bases, the J end lost 0 bases, and 6 bases lay between the germline ends. DNA for the CDR3: TGTGCCAGCAGCCTCGGGATGAACACTGAAGCTTTCTTT. This translates into CASSLGMNTEAFF.

V and J are TRBV30 and TRBJ1-3; D ambiguous. The germline V and J ends were trimmed by 1 base and 0 bases, with 4 bases remaining between them. This CDR3 contains 13 residues. Germline V CDR1 and CDR2: GTSNPN, SVGIG (reference sequence). CDR3 nucleotide sequence: TGTGCCTGGAGTGAGAGCTCTGGAAACACCATATATTTT. It yields the protein CAWSESSGNTIYF.

The chain couples TRBV18 to TRBJ2-5; unclear D gene. V was cut by 5 bases and J by 0 bases, with 1 base left in between. The CDR3 runs 11 residues. Looked up from germline, CDR1 is KGHSH and CDR2 is LQKENI. CDR3 amino acids: CASSDQETQYF. CDR3 DNA sequence: TGTGCCAGCTCAGACCAAGAGACCCAGTACTTC.

The sample holds one count of this clone. The rearrangement links TRBV30 to TRBJ1-6, with D hard to call. Deletions cut 2 bases from V and 5 bases from J, with 13 bases between. CDR1 GTSNPN and CDR2 SVGIG come from the germline V gene (reference sequence). This CDR3 region has 15 residues. The CDR3 protein is CAWSSRPVDNSPLHF. CDR3 sequence (DNA): TGTGCCTGGAGTTCCCGGCCAGTAGATAATTCACCCCTCCACTTT.